This entry features one T cell receptor beta chain sequence. The data were produced by immunoSEQ multiplex PCR, yet TCRdb's version contains in-frame clones alone and is incomplete. The top ten hold about 4.6% of the sample, which has hundreds of thousands of clones, 75% to 90% seen once. The sample is drawn from a study of Ad26.COV2.S vaccination and SARS-CoV-2 variants. The treatment was: some 20 received Ad26.COV2.S at low or high dose, single or two shots; roughly five received placebo; per-sample allocation not given. On day 63 after the first injection, vaccine and placebo recipients gave samples. With V trimmed by 4 bases and J by 7 bases, 7 bases remained unmatched. Germline CDR1 reads SGHVS; CDR2 reads FQNEAQ. CDR3 size: 14 residues.

This TCR was recovered from a person between 18 and 59 years old who received the Ad26.COV2.S COVID-19 vaccine or a placebo. The sample here was peripheral blood, taken in a trial of Ad26.COV2.S vaccine versus placebo. The chain employs TRBV7-8 and TRBJ1-2; 9 nucleotides match TRBD1. The CDR3 bases are TGTGCCAGCAGCTCCCCGGGACAGGGTGTTGGCTACACCTTC. Translating gives CASSSPGQGVGYTF.